This TCR beta chain was obtained from a study of T-cell reconstitution after alpha-beta-depleted transplantation in children. Preparation of the TCRbeta library was carried out with unique molecular identifiers. TCRdb used MiXCR to reprocess the PCR reads, holding one entry per CDR3 protein. This table holds some 350,000 distinct CDR3 sequences, about a tenth found once. The V end was cut by 6 bases, the J end by 4 bases, with 21 bases between. The germline V gene encodes CDR1 MNHEY and CDR2 SVGEGT. The CDR3 contains 16 residues. This clonotype was seen many times. This receptor was obtained from a human donor who donated a stem cell graft to a child with acute lymphoblastic leukemia. The gene calls are TRBV6-2 or TRBV6-3 and TRBJ1-2; weak D call: TRBD1 (5 bases). The input for sequencing was PBMCs from the stem cell graft donor, taken from the stem cell graft. The CDR3, as DNA: TGTGCCAGCAGCCTTCTTGGAGGGGAAGGTCGCTATGGCTACACCTTC. Residues: CASSLLGGEGRYGYTF.